These T cell receptor beta chains were read from a single sample in a study of shared clonotypes between healthy human individuals. TCRdb's copy holds only in-frame clones and misses some; the assay was immunoSEQ multiplex PCR. The sample yields about 1,800,000 clones, around 96% seen once. Sequencing was carried out using naive CD8+ T cells sorted from blood. These receptors were taken from a man in his late teens or twenties in good health. CDR3s include the opening cysteine and the closing phenylalanine or tryptophan. The D gene is left open where the match is weak. For some rows the clone size is stated as once, few or many, or as a class when expanded; others skip it.

V gene	J gene	D gene	clone size	CDR3 DNA	CDR3 protein
TRBV6-1	TRBJ2-7	TRBD1	-	TGTGCCAGCAGCGGGACAGGGGACCCTAGCGAGCAGTACTTC	CASSGTGDPSEQYF
TRBV7-9	TRBJ2-3	TRBD2	-	TGTGCCAGCAGCGTAACCGGACTAGCGGGAGTCACAGATACGCAGTATTTT	CASSVTGLAGVTDTQYF
TRBV25-1	TRBJ1-4	-	-	TGTGCCAGCAGCCACCCTGGGCTGGCGGAAAAACTGTTTTTT	CASSHPGLAEKLFF
TRBV19	TRBJ1-1	TRBD1	-	TGTGCCAGTAGTATATCGCCGGGACAGGGGGGGAATGAAGCTTTCTTT	CASSISPGQGGNEAFF
TRBV11-2	TRBJ1-1	-	-	TGTGCCAGCAGCAAGGTCAGCGGGACTGAAGCTTTCTTT	CASSKVSGTEAFF
TRBV5-6	TRBJ1-4	-	-	TGTGCCAGCAGCCACCTGACAGGTCTACTTAGTGAAAAACTGTTTTTT	CASSHLTGLLSEKLFF
TRBV6-4	TRBJ2-2	-	-	TGTGCCAGCAGTGTGCGGCAGGAGAACACCGGGGAGCTGTTTTTT	CASSVRQENTGELFF
TRBV7-6	TRBJ1-1	-	-	TGTGCCAGCAGCGCGGGACCCGGTGCTGAAGCTTTCTTT	CASSAGPGAEAFF
TRBV18	TRBJ2-7	-	-	TGTGCCAGCTCACCACCGGCGGAGGGTACCTACGAGCAGTACTTC	CASSPPAEGTYEQYF
TRBV9	TRBJ2-2	TRBD2	-	TGTGCCAGCAGCGTCCAGCGGGGGTCGAACACCGGGGAGCTGTTTTTT	CASSVQRGSNTGELFF
TRBV6-5	TRBJ2-5	TRBD1	-	TGTGCCAGCAGTGTCGGGGACAGTCAATACGAGACCCAGTACTTC	CASSVGDSQYETQYF
TRBV4-1	TRBJ2-2	-	-	TGCGCCAGCAGCCAAGGGACGGGAAGTACCGGGGAGCTGTTTTTT	CASSQGTGSTGELFF
TRBV5-4	TRBJ1-4	-	-	TGTGCCAGCAGCTTGGAACAAGGGGGAATTAATGAAAAACTGTTTTTT	CASSLEQGGINEKLFF
TRBV29-1	TRBJ2-7	TRBD2	-	TGCAGCATCACTAGCGCCTACGAGCAGTACTTC	CSITSAYEQYF
TRBV7-9	TRBJ1-4	-	-	TGTGCCAGCAGCCCAGCGGGGGTTTGGGAAAAACTGTTTTTT	CASSPAGVWEKLFF
TRBV5-6	TRBJ2-7	TRBD2	-	TGTGCCAGCAGCTTGGCAGGGACTAGCCCAACCTACGAGCAGTACTTC	CASSLAGTSPTYEQYF
TRBV10-2	TRBJ1-2	TRBD1	once	TGCGCCAGCACCCCGACAGGGTGGGAAAATGGCTACACCTTC	CASTPTGWENGYTF
TRBV2	TRBJ2-1	TRBD2	-	TGTGCCAGCAGTGATAAGGGGATAGCGGGCCCCGTGCGCAATGAGCAGTTCTTC	CASSDKGIAGPVRNEQFF
TRBV27	TRBJ2-7	TRBD1	-	TGTGCCAGCAGCCCCCGGACAGGGGAAGGCGAGCAGTACTTC	CASSPRTGEGEQYF
TRBV30	TRBJ2-5	TRBD1	-	TGTGCCTGGAGGGGACAGAGAAACCAAGAGACCCAGTACTTC	CAWRGQRNQETQYF
TRBV27	TRBJ2-5	TRBD2	-	TGTGCCAGCAGAATAATTGCGGGAGGTTCCCAAGAGACCCAGTACTTC	CASRIIAGGSQETQYF
TRBV7-9	TRBJ2-1	-	-	TGTGCCAGCGCCTACAATGAGCAGTTCTTC	CASAYNEQFF
TRBV5-8	TRBJ2-1	-	-	TGTGCCAGCAGCTCCCCTCCTACAGGGTACAATGAGCAGTTCTTC	CASSSPPTGYNEQFF
TRBV10-3	TRBJ1-2	TRBD1	-	TGTGCCATCCAGGGGGGAAGCGACTATGGCTACACCTTC	CAIQGGSDYGYTF
TRBV6-5	TRBJ2-1	TRBD2	-	TGTGCCAGCAGAGATACTAGCGGCCAATACAATGAGCAGTTCTTC	CASRDTSGQYNEQFF
TRBV2	TRBJ2-7	-	few	TGTGCCAGCAGTGGTTTTGAGGCCTACGAGCAGTACTTC	CASSGFEAYEQYF
TRBV7-9	TRBJ2-1	TRBD2	once	TGTGCCAGCAGCTGGGGGGGAGCCTACAATGAGCAGTTCTTC	CASSWGGAYNEQFF
TRBV6-6	TRBJ2-1	-	once	TGTGCCAGCAGTTACTCCGGGCAGAATGAGCAGTTCTTC	CASSYSGQNEQFF
TRBV6-1	TRBJ2-7	-	-	TGTGCCAGCAGTGAGTCGGGACATTACCTGTACGAGCAGTACTTC	CASSESGHYLYEQYF
TRBV6-5	TRBJ2-2	-	-	TGTGCCAGCAGTTACTCAACCCCCGGGGGTACCGGGGAGCTGTTTTTT	CASSYSTPGGTGELFF
TRBV7-7	TRBJ2-3	-	-	TGTGCTAGCAGCTTAGGGCCTACCGGGGATACGCAGTATTTT	CASSLGPTGDTQYF
TRBV27	TRBJ2-3	-	-	TGTGCCAGCAGGACTACTGAGGTCCGAAACACAGATACGCAGTATTTT	CASRTTEVRNTDTQYF
TRBV9	TRBJ2-2	TRBD1	-	TGTGCCAGCAGACAGGGGGCGAACACCGGGGAGCTGTTTTTT	CASRQGANTGELFF
TRBV4-1	TRBJ2-5	-	-	TGCGCCAGCAGCCAAGCCGCGGGTTCCCAAGAGACCCAGTACTTC	CASSQAAGSQETQYF
TRBV10-3	TRBJ2-2	-	-	TGTGCCATCAGTGGATGGGACAACACCGGGGAGCTGTTTTTT	CAISGWDNTGELFF
TRBV4-1	TRBJ2-7	TRBD1	-	TGCGCCAGCAGCCACCCCGGGACAGGGGGCCTCGAGCAGTACTTC	CASSHPGTGGLEQYF
TRBV7-9	TRBJ1-2	TRBD1	-	TGTGCCAGCAGCTTGGGGACAGGGGATAACTATGGCTACACCTTC	CASSLGTGDNYGYTF
TRBV6-6	TRBJ2-7	-	-	TGTGCCAGCAGTTACTCGATCGGGGATCCCCCCTACGAGCAGTACTTC	CASSYSIGDPPYEQYF
TRBV4-3	TRBJ2-3	-	-	TGCGCCAGCAGCCAAGCACCGGCTAGCGGCACAGATACGCAGTATTTT	CASSQAPASGTDTQYF
TRBV6-6	TRBJ1-4	TRBD1	-	TGTGCCAGCAGTTACCGGACAGGGGGGGATGGAAAACTGTTTTTT	CASSYRTGGDGKLFF
TRBV6-5	TRBJ2-7	TRBD1	-	TGTGCCAGCAGCCCCGACAGGGGCTACGAGCAGTACTTC	CASSPDRGYEQYF
TRBV7-2	TRBJ2-7	-	-	TGTGCCAGCAGCTCGCCACCTTGGACAGCAGGGAGTTTCTACGAGCAGTACTTC	CASSSPPWTAGSFYEQYF
TRBV27	TRBJ1-1	-	-	TGTGCCAGCAGTTTATGGGGGAACTCTGAAGCTTTCTTT	CASSLWGNSEAFF
TRBV15	TRBJ2-2	-	-	TGTGCCACCAGCAGCCCCGAAGCGACCGGGGAGCTGTTTTTT	CATSSPEATGELFF
TRBV5-1	TRBJ1-5	-	-	TGCGCCAGCAGCTTGGATCCCGACAATCAGCCCCAGCATTTT	CASSLDPDNQPQHF
TRBV10-1	TRBJ2-7	TRBD1	-	TGCGCCAGCGGGACAGGCTACGAGCAGTACTTC	CASGTGYEQYF
TRBV4-1	TRBJ2-7	-	-	TGCGCCAGCAGCCAAATAGGAGCCTCCTACGAGCAGTACTTC	CASSQIGASYEQYF
TRBV5-1	TRBJ1-2	-	-	TGCGCCAGCAGCTTGTCGGGCCAGGCAATTAACTATGGCTACACCTTC	CASSLSGQAINYGYTF